Each of the 16 T cell receptor beta chains below was sequenced from the same sample in a study of Graves' ophthalmopathy and Graves' hyperthyroidism. TCR beta CDR3 amplification used RNA transcripts. HTBI primers served in a first-round RT-PCR, which a second-round multiplex PCR followed. MiXCR was run by TCRdb on the multiplex PCR reads, yielding one entry per CDR3 protein. The sample has over 500,000 distinct CDR3 sequences, roughly 20% seen once. Sequenced sample: peripheral blood. These receptors were collected from a woman aged 18 to 35 with stable Graves' hyperthyroidism. Some clones in this sample may be carry-over from other donors' samples.

This clonotype was picked up many times. V usage is TRBV6-1 and J usage is TRBJ1-1, with 12 bases aligning to TRBD1. This CDR3 is 15 amino acids long. The germline CDR1 and CDR2 sequences are MNHNS and SASEGT. V was pared by 5 bases and J by 5 bases, with 6 bases of the junction left unmatched. The CDR3 spells CASSPGTGGSTEAFF. CDR3 sequence (DNA): TGTGCCAGCAGTCCAGGGACAGGGGGCTCTACTGAAGCTTTCTTT.

A note on this clonotype: A much larger clone lies a single base off, so this may be a read error. The chain couples TRBV10-3 to TRBJ2-7, with D perhaps TRBD1 (6 bases). This CDR3 region has 15 residues. Germline V gives CDR1 ENHRY, CDR2 SYGVKD. For the CDR3, the DNA is TGTGCCATCAGTGCGGGCAGGGGCTACGGGGACGAGCAGTGCTTC. This gives the protein CAISAGRGYGDEQCF.

There are many counts of this clonotype. J is TRBJ2-2 and V is TRBV5-1, with TRBD1 matching 8 bases. The length of the CDR3 is 16 residues. Unmatched junction bases numbered 11, after V lost 4 bases and J lost 6 bases. CDR1 is SGHRS and CDR2 is YFSETQ in the germline V gene. The CDR3 loop reads CASSIGQGNRAGELFF. As DNA, the CDR3 is TGCGCCAGCAGCATCGGACAGGGTAATCGTGCCGGGGAGCTGTTTTTT.

This clonotype was picked up many times. This chain uses TRBV6-2 or TRBV6-3 with TRBJ1-1; perhaps TRBD1 as D (5 bases). V dropped 6 bases and J dropped 5 bases, with 16 bases sitting between them. Per the germline V gene, CDR1 is MNHEY and CDR2 is SVGEGT. There are 14 residues in the CDR3. CDR3 sequence (DNA): TGTGCCAGCAGCTCCCCTCCAGGGCAAACTGAAGCTTTCTTT. It encodes CASSSPPGQTEAFF.

A single count supports this clonotype. The rearrangement uses TRBV30 and TRBJ1-1; D unresolved. The CDR3 loop spans 13 amino acids. V gave up 2 bases and J gave up 4 bases, with 11 bases separating them. CDR1 GTSNPN and CDR2 SVGIG come from the germline V gene (reference sequence). CDR3 sequence reads: CAWSSTWVTEAFF. CDR3 bases: TGTGCCTGGAGTTCGACATGGGTCACTGAAGCTTTCTTT. The complete variable domain, with remaining parts taken from reference TRBV30 and TRBJ1-1, reads SQTIHQWPATLVQPVGSPLSLECTVEGTSNPNLYWYRQAAGRGLQLLFYSVGIGQISSEVPQNLSASRPQDRQFILSSKKLLLSDSGFYLCAWSSTWVTEAFFGQGTRLTVV.

The chain is built from TRBV7-2 and TRBJ1-4; D unclear. V was shortened by 0 bases and J by 8 bases, with 7 bases between the two germline ends. The CDR3 consists of 13 residues. In germline, CDR1 is SGHTA, CDR2 FQGNSA. DNA of the CDR3: TGTGCCAGCAGCTTAGCGCGGTACGAAAAACTGTTTTTT. Translating it yields CASSLARYEKLFF.

This clonotype was detected ten times or more. V usage is TRBV7-9 and J usage is TRBJ1-2, with D tentatively TRBD1 (6 bases). V was cut by 1 base and J by 6 bases, with 15 bases left in between. The germline CDR1 and CDR2 sequences are SEHNR and FQNEAQ (reference sequence). This CDR3 comprises 15 residues. The CDR3 spells CASSLGLGGPNGYTF. The CDR3 DNA reads TGTGCCAGCAGCTTAGGTTTAGGGGGGCCGAATGGCTACACCTTC.

The chain is built from TRBV5-1 and TRBJ1-1, with D uncertain. Germline V lookup: CDR1 SGHRS, CDR2 YFSETQ. The CDR3 length is 13 residues. The V gene lost 2 bases and the J gene lost 4 bases, with 9 bases spanning the gap. CDR3 coding DNA: TGCGCCAGCAGCTTTGAGGCGGGCACTGAAGCTTTCTTT. This encodes CASSFEAGTEAFF.

The chain couples TRBV6-2 or TRBV6-3 to TRBJ1-6; no definite D call. The length of the CDR3 is 16 residues. Germline assignment: CDR1 MNHEY and CDR2 SVGEGT. V lost 4 bases and J 7 bases, leaving 17 bases between the germline ends. CDR3 sequence (DNA): TGTGCCAGCAGTTCCCCGCCGACCGGACCCAATTCACCCCTCCACTTT. This codes for CASSSPPTGPNSPLHF.

The CDR3 here is CSVDSPQGTYEQYF. In DNA form, the CDR3 reads TGCAGCGTTGATAGCCCCCAGGGGACCTACGAGCAGTACTTC. The genes are TRBV29-1 and TRBJ2-7; D possibly corresponds to TRBD1 (6 bases). The CDR3 has 14 amino acids. The V end lost 3 bases, the J end lost 2 bases, and 14 bases lay between the germline ends. Germline V gives CDR1 SQVTM, CDR2 ANQGSEA.

This clonotype was seen repeatedly, ten times or more. V and J are TRBV4-1 and TRBJ2-5; 10 bases agree with TRBD2. Germline V gives CDR1 MGHRA, CDR2 YSYEKL. V lost 4 bases, J lost 7 bases, and 12 bases stayed unmatched. The CDR3 consists of 16 residues. In DNA, the CDR3 is TGCGCCAGCAGCCGGGTGGATAGCGGGGGGCGCGGGACCCAGTACTTC. Encoded protein: CASSRVDSGGRGTQYF.

About this clonotype itself: This sequence may be a read error, since a much larger clone differs from it by one base. The rearrangement links TRBV6-1 to TRBJ1-2; D unresolved. CDR1 MNHNS and CDR2 SASEGT come from the germline V gene. This CDR3 spans 13 amino acids. Here the CDR3 DNA reads TGTGCCTGCAGTGAAATCGACGGCTTCGGCTACACCTTC. Amino acids: CACSEIDGFGYTF.

This clonotype showed up many times. The V gene is TRBV9, the J gene TRBJ1-3; 9 bases are a match to TRBD1. Germline CDR1 reads SGDLS; CDR2 reads YYNGEE. The V gene end was trimmed by 0 bases and the J gene end by 2 bases; junction bases not matched to a gene: 3. The CDR3 is made up of 16 amino acids. For the CDR3, the DNA is TGTGCCAGCAGCGTAGAACAGGGGGCGACTGGAAACACCATATATTTT. It is translated as CASSVEQGATGNTIYF.

This clonotype was observed many times. The CDR3 region has the DNA TGTGCCAGCAGTTACAGAATCAGGGACTCACCCCTCCACTTT. Translation gives CASSYRIRDSPLHF. The chain has TRBV6-5 and TRBJ1-6; possibly TRBD1 for D (5 bases). CDR3 length equals 14 residues. The germline CDR1 and CDR2 sequences are MNHEY and SVGAGI. Trimming removed 2 bases from V and 10 bases from J, with 12 bases in between.

This chain links TRBV28 with TRBJ1-5, with D perhaps matching TRBD1 (6 bases). The CDR3 is 14 residues long. Germline V CDR1 and CDR2: MDHEN, SYDVKM. V was trimmed by 6 bases and J by 5 bases, leaving 14 bases between them. The CDR3 spells CASRVGGRYQPQHF. The CDR3, as DNA: TGTGCCAGCAGGGTAGGGGGGAGATATCAGCCCCAGCATTTT. Supplemented by reference TRBV28 and TRBJ1-5, the full variable domain reads DVKVTQSSRYLVKRTGEKVFLECVQDMDHENMFWYRQDPGLGLRLIYFSYDVKMKEKGDIPEGYSVSREKKERFSLILESASTNQTSMYLCASRVGGRYQPQHFGDGTRLSIL.

Ten or more counts support this clonotype. This chain connects TRBV20-1 to TRBJ2-7, with D uncertain. V lost 3 bases, J lost 0 bases, and 12 bases lay in between. CDR3 length: 14 amino acids. The V gene's germline CDR1 is DFQATT and CDR2 SNEGSKA (reference sequence). This CDR3 is CSARDGKSSYEQYF. The CDR3 DNA is TGCAGTGCTAGGGACGGAAAGAGCTCCTACGAGCAGTACTTC.